Following are 5 T cell receptor beta chains from one sample sequenced in a study of beta chain features in type 1 diabetes. The antigens these receptors bind are not known. Reverse transcribing all isolated RNA meant expressed TCRB transcripts were sequenced. Assay: immunoSEQ multiplex PCR; the TCRdb copy retains only in-frame clones and omits some. The table has approximately 170,000 clones, approximately 7.8% seen once. Study results and limitations: Shortening of TCRB CDR3s, moderate but significant, appeared in all four CD4+ subsets of Type 1 diabetes patients.

What was sequenced was central memory CD4+ T cells from blood. Every receptor here comes from a woman between 40 and 50 years old with type 1 diabetes.

This rearrangement joins TRBV5-4 to TRBJ2-7; tentatively, D is TRBD1 (6 bases). This CDR3 spans 14 amino acids. The germline gives CDR1 SGHNT, CDR2 YYREEE (reference sequence). V lost 0 bases to trimming and J lost 1 base, with 8 bases between them. The chain's CDR3 is CASSLGGTSYEQYF. Written as DNA, the CDR3 is TGTGCCAGCAGCTTGGGGGGGACATCCTACGAGCAGTACTTC.

This clone turned up a few times. DNA for the CDR3: TGTGCCAGTAGTTTGGATCAGCGGAATTCACCCCTCCACTTT. Its protein product is CASSLDQRNSPLHF. The rearrangement links TRBV19 to TRBJ1-6; D is ambiguous. The germline gives CDR1 LNHDA, CDR2 SQIVND (reference sequence). The length of the CDR3 is 14 residues. V lost 5 bases, J lost 7 bases, and 12 bases lay in between. Complete variable domain (other parts from reference TRBV19 and TRBJ1-6): DGGITQSPKYLFRKEGQNVTLSCEQNLNHDAMYWYRQDPGQGLRLIYYSQIVNDFQKGDIAEGYSVSREKKESFPLTVTSAQKNPTAFYLCASSLDQRNSPLHFGNGTRLTVT.

The V gene is TRBV30, the J gene TRBJ2-1; TRBD2 might be the D (6 bases). Germline assignment: CDR1 GTSNPN and CDR2 SVGIG (reference sequence). The CDR3 length is 14 residues. V lost 2 bases, J lost 8 bases, and 16 bases lay in between. The CDR3 DNA is TGTGCCTGGAGTACGGGGGTTCTGGGGGATGAGCAGTTCTTC. As protein: CAWSTGVLGDEQFF.

The chain employs TRBV11-2 and TRBJ2-3, with D tentatively TRBD2 (6 bases). CDR3 length: 14 residues. Trimming shortened V by 6 bases and J by 2 bases, and 12 bases separated the two germline ends. Germline assignment: CDR1 SGHAT and CDR2 FQNNGV. As DNA, the CDR3 is TGTGCCAGCAGTTGGGACTCACCCACAGATACGCAGTATTTT. This translates into CASSWDSPTDTQYF.

A few counts support this clone. The chain links TRBV7-2 to TRBJ2-5, with 9 bases that match TRBD1. The CDR3 has 15 residues. Germline trimming cut 5 bases from V and 4 bases from J; bases unmatched to any gene: 8. Germline V gives CDR1 SGHTA, CDR2 FQGNSA. CDR3 bases: TGTGCCAGCAGCCCAGGACAGGGGCCCGCAGAGACCCAGTACTTC. Its protein is CASSPGQGPAETQYF.